One and the same sample provided the 8 T cell receptor beta chains below, sequenced in a study of cytomegalovirus exposure and HLA in healthy donors. 13 Jbeta primers and 60 Vbeta primers were used for the PCR. Sequencing used immunoSEQ multiplex PCR; TCRdb keeps in-frame clones, though not all of them. The sample contains about 84,000 clones, approximately 78% of which appear only once. The sample consisted of PBMCs. These receptors all come from a male donor in good health and CMV-seropositive.

V and J are TRBV27 and TRBJ2-7, with 9 positions matching TRBD2. J lost 4 bases, V lost 7 bases, and 8 bases had no gene match. Germline CDR1 is MNHEY and CDR2 is SMNVEV (reference sequence). The CDR3 contains 14 residues. The CDR3 reads CASIGLAGRYEQYF. Written as DNA, the CDR3 is TGTGCCAGCATCGGTCTAGCGGGGAGGTACGAGCAGTACTTC.

The rearrangement links TRBV6-1 to TRBJ2-1; TRBD1 is a possible D gene (6 bases). Germline V gene data show CDR1 as MNHNS and CDR2 as SASEGT. CDR3 length: 14 residues. V lost 6 bases to trimming and J lost 9 bases, with 18 bases between them. Here the CDR3 reads CASSSGRGRSEQFF. In nucleotides, the CDR3 is TGTGCCAGCAGCTCAGGCAGGGGTCGCAGTGAGCAGTTCTTC.

The chain combines TRBV27 with TRBJ1-5; 8 bases map to TRBD1. The V gene end was trimmed by 0 bases and the J gene end by 2 bases; junction bases not matched to a gene: 12. Germline lookup yields CDR1 MNHEY and CDR2 SMNVEV (reference sequence). The CDR3 is 19 amino acids. As DNA, the CDR3 is TGTGCCAGCAGTTTATCTGGGCAGGGGGCGCGGATAGGCAATCAGCCCCAGCATTTT. Translating it yields CASSLSGQGARIGNQPQHF.

The chain links TRBV28 to TRBJ2-1; D possibly corresponds to TRBD1 (5 bases). Deletions cut 2 bases from V and 6 bases from J, with 8 bases between. The V gene's germline CDR1 is MDHEN and CDR2 SYDVKM. The CDR3 length is 13 residues. The CDR3 spells CASSLEGVNEQFF. CDR3 nucleotides: TGTGCCAGCAGTTTAGAAGGGGTCAATGAGCAGTTCTTC.

V gene TRBV9 combines with J gene TRBJ2-2, with D maybe TRBD2 (6 bases). The CDR3 totals 14 residues. Trimming cost V 5 bases and J 7 bases, with 15 bases left between them. From germline, CDR1 is SGDLS and CDR2 YYNGEE. CDR3 sequence reads: CASRNENGGGELFF. The CDR3 nucleotides are TGTGCCAGCAGAAACGAAAACGGGGGCGGGGAGCTGTTTTTT.

The J gene is TRBJ1-1, the V gene TRBV29-1, with D maybe TRBD1 (5 bases). Germline values: CDR1 SQVTM, CDR2 ANQGSEA. The CDR3 is 13 residues long. V lost 7 bases and J 1 base, leaving 13 bases between the germline ends. The CDR3 DNA reads as TGCAGCGGGCTGCGGGGGTGGAACACTGAAGCTTTCTTT. Translation: CSGLRGWNTEAFF. Variable domain in full (rest from reference TRBV29-1 and TRBJ1-1): SAVISQKPSRDICQRGTSLTIQCQVDSQVTMMFWYRQQPGQSLTLIATANQGSEATYESGFVIDKFPISRPNLTFSTLTVSNMSPEDSSIYLCSGLRGWNTEAFFGQGTRLTVV.

The chain carries TRBV18 and TRBJ1-1, with D hard to call. V was trimmed by 2 bases and J by 0 bases, leaving 4 bases between them. From germline, CDR1 is KGHSH and CDR2 LQKENI. This CDR3 region has 13 residues. CDR3 DNA: TGTGCCAGCTCACCAGGCATGAACACTGAAGCTTTCTTT. This sequence encodes CASSPGMNTEAFF.

Turning to this clone: Other DNA sequences within the sample encode an identical CDR3. The V call is TRBV20-1, the J call TRBJ2-7, with unresolved D. Per germline, CDR1 DFQATT and CDR2 SNEGSKA (reference sequence). Trimming removed 3 bases at V and 4 bases at J, with 7 bases between. This CDR3 region has 11 residues. CDR3 in DNA: TGCAGTGCTAGTGTAGAATACGAGCAGTACTTC. Translated: CSASVEYEQYF.